This is a list of T cell receptor beta chains from one sample in a study of T cell repertoires in cytomegalovirus infection. TCRdb reprocessed the reads with MiXCR, giving one entry per CDR3 protein. The sample lists a few hundred thousand distinct CDR3 sequences, under 25% occurring once. No antigen has been assigned to these receptors. Sequenced material: cultured PBMCs, taken from culture after CMV antigen stimulation. These receptors came from a human donor in good health (CMV status not recorded). Some clones in this sample may be carry-over from other donors' samples. Each CDR3 is given with its conserved first and last residue. The D gene is left open where the match is weak. The listing skips clone size in some rows; elsewhere it reads once, few, many or a size class.

clone size: -
V gene: TRBV10-3
D gene: -
J gene: TRBJ1-2
CDR3 protein: CAISESTMDANYGYTF
CDR3 DNA: TGTGCCATCAGTGAGTCGACCATGGATGCTAACTATGGCTACACCTTC

clone size: -
V gene: TRBV4-1
D gene: TRBD2
J gene: TRBJ2-2
CDR3 protein: CASSRRSSGPNTGELFF
CDR3 DNA: TGCGCCAGCAGCCGCCGTAGTAGCGGGCCCAACACCGGGGAGCTGTTTTTT

clone size: -
V gene: TRBV19
D gene: -
J gene: TRBJ1-3
CDR3 protein: CASRRGQPILSGNTIYF
CDR3 DNA: TGTGCCAGTAGACGAGGACAGCCGATACTCTCTGGAAACACCATATATTTT

clone size: -
V gene: TRBV2
D gene: TRBD2
J gene: TRBJ2-1
CDR3 protein: CASSEGREYEFF
CDR3 DNA: TGTGCCAGCAGTGAAGGGCGGGAGTATGAGTTCTTC

clone size: -
V gene: TRBV12-5
D gene: -
J gene: TRBJ2-1
CDR3 protein: CASGSGNEQFF
CDR3 DNA: TGTGCTAGTGGTTCGGGAAATGAGCAGTTCTTC

clone size: -
V gene: TRBV5-1
D gene: -
J gene: TRBJ1-1
CDR3 protein: CASSLYVLGQTTEAFF
CDR3 DNA: TGCGCCAGCAGCTTGTATGTATTGGGGCAGACGACTGAAGCTTTCTTT

clone size: many
V gene: TRBV12-3/TRBV12-4
D gene: -
J gene: TRBJ1-2
CDR3 protein: CASSPAFYGYTF
CDR3 DNA: TGTGCCAGCAGTCCAGCTTTCTATGGCTACACCTTC

clone size: -
V gene: TRBV20-1
D gene: TRBD2
J gene: TRBJ2-5
CDR3 protein: CSARPSGSGETQYF
CDR3 DNA: TGCAGTGCTAGACCTAGCGGGAGCGGAGAGACCCAGTACTTC

clone size: few
V gene: TRBV7-9
D gene: -
J gene: TRBJ1-1
CDR3 protein: CASSLGGGEAFF
CDR3 DNA: TGTGCCAGCAGCTTAGGTGGGGGAGAAGCTTTCTTT

clone size: -
V gene: TRBV6-1
D gene: TRBD2
J gene: TRBJ2-3
CDR3 protein: CASGTSDGTDTQYF
CDR3 DNA: TGTGCCAGCGGGACTAGCGATGGCACAGATACGCAGTATTTT

clone size: few
V gene: TRBV29-1
D gene: -
J gene: TRBJ2-2
CDR3 protein: CSVEDFKDKGDGELFF
CDR3 DNA: TGCAGCGTTGAAGATTTCAAGGACAAAGGAGACGGGGAGCTGTTTTTT

clone size: -
V gene: TRBV29-1
D gene: TRBD1
J gene: TRBJ1-2
CDR3 protein: CSVEHRGGYTF
CDR3 DNA: TGCAGCGTTGAACACAGGGGTGGCTACACCTTC

clone size: -
V gene: TRBV5-4
D gene: -
J gene: TRBJ2-3
CDR3 protein: CASSSPPGAKNTDTQYF
CDR3 DNA: TGTGCCAGCAGTTCCCCCCCCGGGGCCAAGAACACAGATACGCAGTATTTT

clone size: -
V gene: TRBV11-2
D gene: TRBD1
J gene: TRBJ1-1
CDR3 protein: CASSSNRGKGTEAFF
CDR3 DNA: TGTGCCAGCAGCTCGAACAGGGGAAAGGGCACTGAAGCTTTCTTT

clone size: many
V gene: TRBV7-2
D gene: -
J gene: TRBJ2-3
CDR3 protein: CASSVTVMGQYF
CDR3 DNA: TGTGCCAGCAGCGTGACCGTTATGGGGCAGTATTTT

clone size: -
V gene: TRBV6-6
D gene: TRBD2
J gene: TRBJ2-3
CDR3 protein: CAGTSGRADTQYF
CDR3 DNA: TGTGCCGGGACTAGCGGGAGAGCAGATACGCAGTATTTT

clone size: many
V gene: TRBV7-2
D gene: -
J gene: TRBJ1-4
CDR3 protein: CASSLDGRRNEKLFF
CDR3 DNA: TGTGCCAGCAGCTTAGATGGTCGCCGAAATGAAAAACTGTTTTTT

clone size: few
V gene: TRBV6-1
D gene: -
J gene: TRBJ2-3
CDR3 protein: CASRGQSTDTQYF
CDR3 DNA: TGTGCCAGCAGAGGACAGAGCACAGATACGCAGTATTTT

clone size: many
V gene: TRBV12-3/TRBV12-4
D gene: TRBD2
J gene: TRBJ2-3
CDR3 protein: CASSRSGLAITDTQYF
CDR3 DNA: TGTGCCAGCAGTAGATCGGGACTAGCGATCACAGATACGCAGTATTTT

clone size: many
V gene: TRBV20-1
D gene: TRBD2
J gene: TRBJ2-1
CDR3 protein: CSAPHAGGSYNEQFF
CDR3 DNA: TGCAGTGCCCCACACGCGGGAGGCTCCTACAATGAGCAGTTCTTC

clone size: -
V gene: TRBV20-1
D gene: -
J gene: TRBJ1-5
CDR3 protein: CSASPRGVRNQPQHF
CDR3 DNA: TGCAGTGCTAGCCCGAGGGGGGTTCGCAATCAGCCCCAGCATTTT

clone size: many
V gene: TRBV7-3
D gene: -
J gene: TRBJ2-1
CDR3 protein: CASSLRGGEQFF
CDR3 DNA: TGTGCCAGCAGCTTAAGGGGCGGTGAGCAGTTCTTC

clone size: -
V gene: TRBV24-1
D gene: -
J gene: TRBJ2-2
CDR3 protein: CATRNSGTLGTGELFF
CDR3 DNA: TGTGCCACCAGGAATTCCGGGACTCTAGGGACCGGGGAGCTGTTTTTT

clone size: -
V gene: TRBV5-6
D gene: -
J gene: TRBJ2-5
CDR3 protein: CASSPTESGKTQYF
CDR3 DNA: TGTGCCAGCAGCCCGACGGAGTCCGGGAAGACCCAGTACTTC

clone size: -
V gene: TRBV4-1
D gene: TRBD2
J gene: TRBJ2-3
CDR3 protein: CASSQLRLLAGGADTQYF
CDR3 DNA: TGCGCCAGCAGCCAGCTAAGACTACTAGCGGGAGGAGCAGATACGCAGTATTTT

clone size: -
V gene: TRBV6-5
D gene: TRBD2
J gene: TRBJ2-3
CDR3 protein: CASSYSGWVAGATDTQYF
CDR3 DNA: TGTGCCAGCAGTTACTCTGGGTGGGTAGCGGGAGCAACAGATACGCAGTATTTT

clone size: -
V gene: TRBV5-1
D gene: -
J gene: TRBJ1-1
CDR3 protein: CASSLVQVNTEAFF
CDR3 DNA: TGCGCCAGCAGCTTGGTTCAAGTGAACACTGAAGCTTTCTTT

clone size: many
V gene: TRBV12-3/TRBV12-4
D gene: -
J gene: TRBJ2-1
CDR3 protein: CASSSGSSYNEQFF
CDR3 DNA: TGTGCCAGCAGTTCGGGAAGCTCCTACAATGAGCAGTTCTTC

clone size: many
V gene: TRBV7-6
D gene: -
J gene: TRBJ1-5
CDR3 protein: CASSLGKGAQPQHF
CDR3 DNA: TGTGCCAGCAGCTTAGGGAAGGGTGCTCAGCCCCAGCATTTT

clone size: -
V gene: TRBV20-1
D gene: TRBD1
J gene: TRBJ1-1
CDR3 protein: CSATGQGNTEAFF
CDR3 DNA: TGCAGTGCTACCGGACAGGGAAACACTGAAGCTTTCTTT

clone size: -
V gene: TRBV28
D gene: TRBD2
J gene: TRBJ2-1
CDR3 protein: CASSLSGLGKTYNEQFF
CDR3 DNA: TGTGCCAGCAGTTTATCCGGACTAGGAAAGACCTACAATGAGCAGTTCTTC

clone size: many
V gene: TRBV7-2
D gene: TRBD2
J gene: TRBJ2-2
CDR3 protein: CASSLRGSGRAKNTGELFF
CDR3 DNA: TGTGCCAGCAGTTTAAGGGGTAGCGGGAGAGCCAAGAACACCGGGGAGCTGTTTTTT

clone size: few
V gene: TRBV4-1
D gene: -
J gene: TRBJ1-5
CDR3 protein: CASSQVSGTSQPQHF
CDR3 DNA: TGCGCCAGCAGCCAAGTCTCAGGGACCAGTCAGCCCCAGCATTTT

clone size: few
V gene: TRBV15
D gene: -
J gene: TRBJ1-5
CDR3 protein: CATSRERGGNQPQHF
CDR3 DNA: TGTGCCACCAGCAGGGAACGGGGGGGCAATCAGCCCCAGCATTTT

clone size: many
V gene: TRBV7-2
D gene: -
J gene: TRBJ1-5
CDR3 protein: CASSSLHQPQHF
CDR3 DNA: TGTGCCAGCAGCTCCCTACATCAGCCCCAGCATTTT

clone size: -
V gene: TRBV20-1
D gene: -
J gene: TRBJ2-5
CDR3 protein: CSARSSRGETQYF
CDR3 DNA: TGCAGTGCTAGGTCTTCTAGGGGGGAGACCCAGTACTTC

clone size: many
V gene: TRBV14
D gene: -
J gene: TRBJ2-5
CDR3 protein: CASSRRAGVQETQYF
CDR3 DNA: TGTGCCAGCAGCCGCAGGGCAGGAGTACAAGAGACCCAGTACTTC